This T cell receptor (beta chain) was documented in a study of neoadjuvant anti-PD-1 for oral cavity cancer. General observations from the study: Each response group had just a few patients in TCR analyses. PBMC Gini-index clonality exceeded responders' in non-responders post-nivolumab.

Patients had HPV-negative, locally advanced oral cavity squamous cell carcinoma. The CDR3 has 12 residues. Germline loops: CDR1 MDHEN, CDR2 SYDVKM. The germline V and J ends were trimmed by 5 bases and 2 bases, with 6 bases remaining between them. As to this clone: Its antigen remains unidentified.

The table came from immunoSEQ multiplex PCR; TCRdb's copy has only in-frame clones and leaves some out. The sample lists about 72,000 clones, 80% to 90% seen once, with about 3.4% in the top ten. The sequence came from a person aged 35-79 years with oral cavity squamous cell carcinoma. The chain joins TRBV28 to TRBJ1-2; D not resolved. The input for sequencing was PBMCs, taken before nivolumab (anti-PD-1) treatment. CDR3 sequence reads: CASSPQNYGYTF. CDR3 in DNA: TGTGCCAGCAGTCCGCAGAACTATGGCTACACCTTC.